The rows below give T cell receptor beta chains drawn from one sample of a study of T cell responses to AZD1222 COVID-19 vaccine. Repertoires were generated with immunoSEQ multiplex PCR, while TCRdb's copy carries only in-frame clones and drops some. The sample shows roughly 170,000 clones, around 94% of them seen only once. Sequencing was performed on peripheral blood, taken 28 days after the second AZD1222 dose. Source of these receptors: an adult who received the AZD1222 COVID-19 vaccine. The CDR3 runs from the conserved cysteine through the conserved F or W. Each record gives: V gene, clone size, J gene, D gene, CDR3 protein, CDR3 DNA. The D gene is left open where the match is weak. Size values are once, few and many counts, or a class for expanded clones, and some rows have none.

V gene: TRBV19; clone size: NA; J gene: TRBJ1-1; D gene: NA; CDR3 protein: CASRTRMNTEAFF; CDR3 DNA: TGTGCCAGTAGGACACGCATGAACACTGAAGCTTTCTTT
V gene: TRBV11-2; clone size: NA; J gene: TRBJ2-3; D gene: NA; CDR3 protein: CASSFRRDRSTDTQYF; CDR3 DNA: TGTGCCAGCAGCTTCAGGAGGGATAGGTCGACAGATACGCAGTATTTT
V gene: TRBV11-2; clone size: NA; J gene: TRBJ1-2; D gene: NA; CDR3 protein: CASSPSRGAAYGYTF; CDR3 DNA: TGTGCCAGCAGCCCTTCCAGGGGAGCAGCCTATGGCTACACCTTC
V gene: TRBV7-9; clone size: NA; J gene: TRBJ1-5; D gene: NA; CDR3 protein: CASSSGNQPQHF; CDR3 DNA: TGTGCCAGCAGCTCGGGGAATCAGCCCCAGCATTTT
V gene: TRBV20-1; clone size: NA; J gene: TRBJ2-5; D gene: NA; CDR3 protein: CSARLGETQYF; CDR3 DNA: TGCAGTGCTAGACTAGGGGAGACCCAGTACTTC
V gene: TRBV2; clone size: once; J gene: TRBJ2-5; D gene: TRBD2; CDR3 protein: CASSTGTSGRGTQYF; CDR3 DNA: TGTGCCAGCAGCACCGGGACTAGCGGGAGAGGGACCCAGTACTTC
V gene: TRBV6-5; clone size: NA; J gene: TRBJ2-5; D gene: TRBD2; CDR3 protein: CASSLGGGAGETQYF; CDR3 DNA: TGTGCCAGCAGTTTAGGCGGGGGGGCCGGTGAGACCCAGTACTTC
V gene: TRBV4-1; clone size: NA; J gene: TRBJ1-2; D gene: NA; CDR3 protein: CASSQTPLRGQGYTF; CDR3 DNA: TGCGCCAGCAGCCAAACCCCCCTCAGGGGCCAGGGCTACACCTTC
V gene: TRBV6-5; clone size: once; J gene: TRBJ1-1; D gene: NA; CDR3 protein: CASIVGEAFF; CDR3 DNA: TGTGCCAGCATTGTGGGTGAAGCTTTCTTT
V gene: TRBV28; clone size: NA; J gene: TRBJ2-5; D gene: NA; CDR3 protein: CASSRHFTSEDETQYF; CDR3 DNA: TGTGCCAGCAGCCGGCACTTTACTAGTGAAGACGAGACCCAGTACTTC
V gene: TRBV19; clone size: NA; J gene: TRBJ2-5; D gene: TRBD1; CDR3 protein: CASSIVGTGGGETQYF; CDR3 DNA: TGTGCCAGTAGTATAGTGGGGACAGGGGGAGGAGAGACCCAGTACTTC
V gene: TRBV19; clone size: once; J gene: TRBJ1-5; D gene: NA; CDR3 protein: CASSISNSNQPQHF; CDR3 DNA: TGTGCCAGTAGCATATCTAATAGCAATCAGCCCCAGCATTTT
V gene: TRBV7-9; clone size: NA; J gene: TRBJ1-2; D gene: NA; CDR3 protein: CASSPTGETYGYTF; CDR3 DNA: TGTGCCAGCAGCCCAACGGGGGAAACCTATGGCTACACCTTC
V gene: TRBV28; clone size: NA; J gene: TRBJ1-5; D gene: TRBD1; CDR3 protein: CASSYRGWEQPQHF; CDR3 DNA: TGTGCCAGCAGTTACAGGGGCTGGGAGCAGCCCCAGCATTTT
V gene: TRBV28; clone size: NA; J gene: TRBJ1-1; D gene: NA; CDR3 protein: CASSLLRRRTEAFF; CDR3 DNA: TGTGCCAGCAGTTTATTGCGGCGTAGGACTGAAGCTTTCTTT
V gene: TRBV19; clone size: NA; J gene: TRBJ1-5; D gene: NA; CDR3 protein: CASSIAAENQPQHF; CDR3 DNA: TGTGCCAGTAGTATTGCGGCAGAGAATCAGCCCCAGCATTTT
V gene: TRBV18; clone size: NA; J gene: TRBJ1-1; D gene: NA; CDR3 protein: CASSPSLAANTEAFF; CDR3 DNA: TGTGCCAGCTCACCATCGTTGGCGGCGAACACTGAAGCTTTCTTT
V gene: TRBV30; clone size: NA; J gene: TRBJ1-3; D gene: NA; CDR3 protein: CAWTMSGPPRPYNSGNTIYF; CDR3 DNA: TGTGCCTGGACCATGTCAGGGCCCCCTAGACCCTATAACTCTGGAAACACCATATATTTT
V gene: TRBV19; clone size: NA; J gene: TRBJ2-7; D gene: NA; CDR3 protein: CASSTAGTSYEQYF; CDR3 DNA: TGTGCCAGTAGCACGGCCGGGACCTCCTACGAGCAGTACTTC
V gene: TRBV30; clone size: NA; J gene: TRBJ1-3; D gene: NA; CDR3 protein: CAWRFAGSFSGNTIYF; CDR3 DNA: TGTGCCTGGAGGTTTGCCGGGAGTTTCTCTGGAAACACCATATATTTT
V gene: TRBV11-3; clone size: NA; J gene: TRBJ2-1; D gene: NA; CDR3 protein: CASSLGSYNNEQFF; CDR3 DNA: TGTGCCAGCAGCTTAGGTAGTTATAACAATGAGCAGTTCTTC